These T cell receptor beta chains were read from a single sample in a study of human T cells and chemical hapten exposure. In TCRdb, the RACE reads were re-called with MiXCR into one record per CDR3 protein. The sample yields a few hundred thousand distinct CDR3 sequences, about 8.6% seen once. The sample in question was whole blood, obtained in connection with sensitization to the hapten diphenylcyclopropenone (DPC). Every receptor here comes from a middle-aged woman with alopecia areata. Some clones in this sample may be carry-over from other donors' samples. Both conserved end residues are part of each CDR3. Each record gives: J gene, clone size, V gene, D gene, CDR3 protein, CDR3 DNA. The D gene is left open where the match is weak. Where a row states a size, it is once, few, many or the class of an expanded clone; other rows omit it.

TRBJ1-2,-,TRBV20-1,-,CSARTAGGGYTF,TGCAGTGCTAGAACGGCGGGCGGCGGCTACACCTTC
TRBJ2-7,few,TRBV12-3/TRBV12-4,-,CASNLGASFDEQYF,TGTGCCAGCAACCTCGGGGCGAGTTTCGACGAGCAGTACTTC
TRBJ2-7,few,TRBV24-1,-,CATSDSRTLPYEQYF,TGTGCCACCAGTGATTCCCGGACCTTACCCTACGAGCAGTACTTC
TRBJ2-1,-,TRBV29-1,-,CNVDEQFF,TGCAATGTGGATGAGCAGTTCTTC
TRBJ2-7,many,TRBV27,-,CASTPPRHPYEQYF,TGTGCCAGCACTCCCCCGAGACATCCCTACGAGCAGTACTTC
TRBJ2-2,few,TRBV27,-,CASKYTGELFF,TGTGCCAGCAAGTACACCGGGGAGCTGTTTTTT
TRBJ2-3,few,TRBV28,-,CASRRTTRAADTQYF,TGTGCCAGCCGGAGGACAACCCGAGCAGCCGATACGCAGTATTTT
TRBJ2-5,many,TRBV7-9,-,CASSFDKETQYF,TGTGCCAGCAGCTTTGATAAAGAGACCCAGTACTTC
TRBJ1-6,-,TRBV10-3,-,CAISRDPLANSPLHF,TGTGCCATCAGCAGAGACCCCCTGGCTAATTCACCCCTCCACTTT
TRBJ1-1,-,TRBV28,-,CASQGSTEAFF,TGTGCCAGCCAGGGTTCCACTGAAGCTTTCTTT
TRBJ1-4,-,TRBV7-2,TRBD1,CASSYRGRGNEKLFF,TGTGCCAGCAGTTACAGGGGCCGGGGTAATGAAAAACTGTTTTTT
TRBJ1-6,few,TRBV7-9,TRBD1,CASGGQENSPLHF,TGTGCCAGTGGGGGACAGGAAAATTCACCCCTCCACTTT
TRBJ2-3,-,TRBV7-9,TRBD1,CASSPWGQGTDTQYF,TGTGCCAGCAGCCCGTGGGGACAGGGCACAGATACGCAGTATTTT
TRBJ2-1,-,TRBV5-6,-,CASSLVGGVDNEQFF,TGTGCCAGCAGCTTGGTGGGCGGGGTCGACAATGAGCAGTTCTTC
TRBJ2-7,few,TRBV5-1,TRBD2,CASSLSLAGPSYEQYF,TGCGCCAGCAGCTTGAGCCTAGCGGGACCCTCCTACGAGCAGTACTTC
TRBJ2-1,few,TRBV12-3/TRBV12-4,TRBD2,CASSSLAGRANEQFF,TGTGCCAGCAGTTCATTAGCGGGAAGAGCAAATGAGCAGTTCTTC
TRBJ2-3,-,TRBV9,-,CASSVDQAGTQYF,TGTGCCAGCAGCGTAGACCAAGCGGGTACGCAGTATTTT
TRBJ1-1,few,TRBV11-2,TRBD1,CASSLYRGAFF,TGTGCCAGCAGCTTATACAGGGGTGCTTTCTTT
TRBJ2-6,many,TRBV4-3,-,CASSQEVGTSGANVLTF,TGCGCCAGCAGCCAAGAGGTCGGGACCTCTGGGGCCAACGTCCTGACTTTC
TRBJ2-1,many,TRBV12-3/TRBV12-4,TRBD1,CASSLDRGAYNEQFF,TGTGCCAGCAGTTTAGACAGGGGGGCCTACAATGAGCAGTTCTTC
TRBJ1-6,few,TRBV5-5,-,CASSLDDWRSYNSPLHF,TGTGCCAGCAGCTTGGACGATTGGCGATCCTATAATTCACCCCTCCACTTT
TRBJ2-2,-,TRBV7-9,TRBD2,CASSSSGLAGGNTGELFF,TGTGCCAGCAGCTCCTCGGGACTAGCGGGAGGGAACACCGGGGAGCTGTTTTTT
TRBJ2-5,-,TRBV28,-,CASSFSGVKETQYF,TGTGCCAGCAGTTTTTCGGGGGTGAAAGAGACCCAGTACTTC
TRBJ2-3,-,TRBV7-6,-,CASSPGAPVPDTQYF,TGTGCCAGCAGCCCCGGGGCCCCAGTCCCAGATACGCAGTATTTT
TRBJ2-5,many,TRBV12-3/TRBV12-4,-,CASSREGRVAETQYF,TGTGCCAGCAGTCGCGAAGGTCGGGTCGCAGAGACCCAGTACTTC
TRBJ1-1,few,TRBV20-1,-,CSARVNPGVTEAFF,TGCAGTGCTAGAGTAAACCCAGGGGTTACTGAAGCTTTCTTT
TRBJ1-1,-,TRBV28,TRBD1,CASSLPGTGYAFF,TGTGCCAGCAGTTTACCCGGGACAGGATACGCTTTCTTT
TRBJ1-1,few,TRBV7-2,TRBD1,CASSPDREGTEAFF,TGTGCCAGCAGCCCAGACAGGGAAGGTACTGAAGCTTTCTTT
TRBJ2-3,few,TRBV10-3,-,CATRGGSTDTQYF,TGTGCCACCAGAGGGGGGAGCACAGATACGCAGTATTTT
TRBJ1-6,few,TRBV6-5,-,CASSYRNSLNSPLHF,TGTGCCAGCAGTTATAGGAACAGTCTTAATTCACCCCTCCACTTT
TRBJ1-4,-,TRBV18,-,CASSPSTTATNEKLFF,TGTGCCAGCTCACCATCCACGACGGCAACTAATGAAAAACTGTTTTTT
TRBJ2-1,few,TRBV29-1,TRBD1,CSVERGTGPNEQFF,TGCAGCGTCGAGAGGGGGACAGGTCCCAATGAGCAGTTCTTC
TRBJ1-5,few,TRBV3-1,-,CASSSNGINQPQHF,TGTGCCAGCAGCAGTAACGGCATTAATCAGCCCCAGCATTTT
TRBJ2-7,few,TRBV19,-,CASSIEYTAMGEQYF,TGTGCCAGTAGTATAGAATACACTGCCATGGGCGAGCAGTACTTC
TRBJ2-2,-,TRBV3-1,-,CASSPTITANTGELFF,TGTGCCAGCAGCCCGACAATCACCGCGAACACCGGGGAGCTGTTTTTT
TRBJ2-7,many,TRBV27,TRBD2,CASSAWTSGYEQYF,TGTGCCAGCAGTGCTTGGACTAGCGGGTACGAGCAGTACTTC
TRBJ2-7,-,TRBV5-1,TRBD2,CASGGTSGYEQYF,TGCGCCAGCGGCGGGACTAGCGGCTACGAGCAGTACTTC
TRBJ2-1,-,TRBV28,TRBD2,CASSPLAGGSNEQFF,TGTGCCAGCAGTCCACTAGCGGGAGGGTCCAATGAGCAGTTCTTC
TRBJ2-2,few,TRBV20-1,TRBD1,CSAREWDRGMAGELFF,TGCAGTGCTAGAGAGTGGGACAGAGGGATGGCCGGGGAGCTGTTTTTT
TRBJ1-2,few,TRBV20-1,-,CSARDPDRFYGYTF,TGCAGTGCTAGAGATCCGGACAGATTCTATGGCTACACCTTC
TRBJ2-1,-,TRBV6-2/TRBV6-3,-,CASSFLSREQFF,TGTGCCAGCAGTTTCCTCAGCCGTGAGCAGTTCTTC
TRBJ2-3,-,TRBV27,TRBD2,CASSLGGAQYF,TGTGCCAGCAGTTTAGGGGGGGCGCAGTATTTT
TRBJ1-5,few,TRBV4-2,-,CASSQEPAQPQHF,TGTGCCAGCAGCCAAGAACCGGCTCAGCCCCAGCATTTT
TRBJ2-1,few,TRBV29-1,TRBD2,CSVRELAGAYNEQFF,TGCAGCGTTCGGGAACTAGCGGGAGCCTACAATGAGCAGTTCTTC
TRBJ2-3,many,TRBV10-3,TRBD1,CAIARGQGVDTQYF,TGTGCCATCGCCCGTGGACAGGGGGTTGATACGCAGTATTTT
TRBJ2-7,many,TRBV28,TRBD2,CASSSPSGRGEQYF,TGTGCCAGCAGTTCCCCTTCGGGGAGGGGCGAGCAGTACTTC
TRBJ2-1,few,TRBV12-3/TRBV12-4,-,CASSFGREQFF,TGTGCCAGCAGTTTCGGACGCGAGCAGTTCTTC
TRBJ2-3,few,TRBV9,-,CASSVGLTHTQYF,TGTGCCAGCAGCGTCGGCCTTACCCATACGCAGTATTTT
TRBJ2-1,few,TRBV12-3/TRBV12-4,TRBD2,CASSFRTSTNNEQFF,TGTGCCAGCAGTTTTAGGACTAGCACCAACAATGAGCAGTTCTTC